The clone carrying this T cell receptor beta chain showed up just a few times. Its specificity is not known. This record comes from a study of blood T cells in healthy people across ages. Study results and caveats: Comparison with aged donors showed that long-lived donors had more naive CD4+ cells and higher diversity.

Using a J-beta primer mix together with a sample-barcoded 5' primer, a second PCR was run for roughly 7 to 12 cycles. Each cDNA molecule received a tag from a template-switch adaptor that had 12 random nucleotides. One entry per CDR3 protein, called by TCRdb with MiXCR from the 5' RACE reads. The sample includes about 570,000 distinct CDR3 sequences, about 26% of them seen just once. The CDR3 contains 12 residues. Trimming cost V 3 bases and J 5 bases, with 10 bases left between them. From germline, CDR1 is DFQATT and CDR2 SNEGSKA (reference sequence). Isolated per sample were at least 6 million PBMCs.

This clonotype was sampled from a woman in her 70s in good health. Sequenced input: blood. The chain has TRBV20-1 and TRBJ2-5; D may be TRBD2 (5 bases). CDR3 nucleotides: TGCAGTGCTAGTTTCCGGGGTGAGACCCAGTACTTC. Its protein is CSASFRGETQYF.